This T cell receptor beta chain was identified during a study of T cell changes during pregnancy in multiple sclerosis. This clone has a single count. TCRdb's table, derived via immunoSEQ multiplex PCR, lists solely in-frame clones and lacks some. Of more than 70,000 clones in the sample, around 93% were seen once. Sequenced material: peripheral blood, taken in the second trimester of pregnancy. This TCR came from a female donor with multiple sclerosis, enrolled in a pregnancy study.

The CDR3 is CASSLTGVRQYF. In nucleotides, the CDR3 is TGTGCCAGCAGCTTAACAGGGGTTAGGCAGTACTTC. This chain connects TRBV7-2 to TRBJ2-7; TRBD1 aligns across 7 bases. The V gene end was trimmed by 2 bases and the J gene end by 9 bases; junction bases not matched to a gene: 4. The CDR3 loop spans 12 amino acids. Germline-derived CDR1 and CDR2 are SGHTA and FQGNSA.